This TCR beta chain came from a study of blood T cells in healthy people across ages. Study results and caveats: Higher diversity and more naive CD4+ cells were features of long-lived donors, compared to aged donors.

Germline V gives CDR1 SEHNR, CDR2 FQNEAQ (reference sequence). The V and J ends lost 6 bases and 0 bases, in that order; junction bases with no gene match: 4. The CDR3 has 15 amino acids. Alongside a J-beta primer mix, a sample-barcoded 5' primer served in a second PCR lasting about 7 to 12 cycles. Each CDR3 protein is one row after TCRdb ran MiXCR on the 5' RACE reads. The table includes about 1 million distinct CDR3 sequences, less than 50% detected once. In the case of this clonotype: No antigen is known for it.

The clonotype originates from a woman aged 55-75 years in good health. The sequenced sample was blood. The chain is built from TRBV7-9 and TRBJ2-1, with 8 bases identical to TRBD2. The CDR3 DNA reads TGTGCCAGCAGGCCCCGGGGGGGCTCCTACAATGAGCAGTTCTTC. Translation gives CASRPRGGSYNEQFF. The full variable domain, its missing parts supplied by reference TRBV7-9 and TRBJ2-1, is DTGVSQNPRHKITKRGQNVTFRCDPISEHNRLYWYRQTLGQGPEFLTYFQNEAQLEKSRLLSDRFSAERPKGSFSTLEIQRTEQGDSAMYLCASRPRGGSYNEQFFGPGTRLTVL.